The T cell receptor beta chain under discussion was sequenced for a study of blood T cell repertoires in COVID-19. Study as a whole: Sites across the United States, Italy and Spain contributed samples from acute and convalescent COVID-19. Sources were T cells, B-cell-depleted T cells, or PBMCs; the material itself was cDNA or gDNA.

This clone appeared a single time. V shed 1 base, J shed 11 bases, and the junction held 15 bases outside the gene matches. The V gene's germline CDR1 is LNHDA and CDR2 SQIVND (reference sequence). The CDR3 has 17 residues. Data came from immunoSEQ multiplex PCR; TCRdb stores just in-frame clones and leaves some out. In the table there are over 200,000 clones, around 88% of which are singletons. The sequenced material came from peripheral blood. The chain is built from TRBV19 and TRBJ1-5; TRBD1 aligns across 9 bases. The clonotype originates from a man older than 75 with acute or convalescent COVID-19. CDR3 nucleotides: TGTGCCAGTAGTATAGCTGGGACAGGGAACTCTATGGGGGCCCAGCATTTT. Protein product: CASSIAGTGNSMGAQHF.